Listed below are T cell receptor beta chains from one sample, sequenced in a study of cytomegalovirus exposure and HLA in healthy donors. Here immunoSEQ multiplex PCR was the method, and the copy in TCRdb shows in-frame clones only, minus some. Among under 200,000 clones listed, 82% were seen once. Input material: PBMCs. These receptors were taken from a young woman in good health and CMV-seronegative. Both conserved end residues are part of each CDR3. The D gene is left open where the match is weak. Some rows have no size entry. The others give once, few or many, or a class for an expanded clone.

clone size	V gene	CDR3 length	J gene	D gene	CDR3 protein	CDR3 DNA
few	TRBV4-3	14	TRBJ2-7	TRBD2	CASSQVAGDYEQYF	TGCGCCAGCAGCCAAGTCGCGGGGGACTACGAGCAGTACTTC
-	TRBV9	15	TRBJ1-4	-	CASSAQVTTNEKLFF	TGTGCCAGCAGCGCACAGGTTACAACTAATGAAAAACTGTTTTTT
few	TRBV4-3	20	TRBJ2-6	TRBD1	CASSLGQGAKGVVGANVLTF	TGCGCCAGCAGCCTAGGACAGGGGGCCAAAGGTGTGGTTGGGGCCAACGTCCTGACTTTC
-	TRBV20-1	10	TRBJ2-5	-	CSASGETQYF	TGCAGTGCTAGTGGCGAGACCCAGTACTTC
-	TRBV7-2	15	TRBJ2-7	TRBD2	CASSPTRGAIYEQYF	TGTGCCAGCAGCCCCACGCGGGGGGCAATCTACGAGCAGTACTTC
-	TRBV28	17	TRBJ2-1	TRBD2	CASSFSGTSGTNNEQFF	TGTGCCAGCAGTTTTTCGGGGACTAGCGGAACCAACAATGAGCAGTTCTTC
-	TRBV7-9	16	TRBJ2-1	-	CASRKTFRSSYNEQFF	TGTGCCAGCAGGAAGACCTTCCGGAGCTCCTACAATGAGCAGTTCTTC
-	TRBV28	15	TRBJ2-7	-	CASSFSLGSSYEQYF	TGTGCCAGCAGTTTTTCGCTGGGGAGCTCCTACGAGCAGTACTTC
-	TRBV27	15	TRBJ2-3	TRBD2	CASSRLRERADTQYF	TGTGCCAGCAGCCGTTTGCGGGAGCGTGCAGATACGCAGTATTTT
-	TRBV28	17	TRBJ1-2	TRBD1	CASSLSATGGLNYGYTF	TGTGCCAGCAGTTTATCCGCGACAGGGGGCTTAAACTATGGCTACACCTTC
once	TRBV7-2	14	TRBJ2-7	TRBD2	CASSLLAGSDERYF	TGTGCCAGCAGCTTACTAGCGGGGTCCGACGAGCGGTACTTC
-	TRBV18	17	TRBJ1-1	TRBD1	CASSPPGTGGAGTEAFF	TGTGCCAGCTCACCACCTGGGACAGGGGGCGCGGGTACTGAAGCTTTCTTT
-	TRBV10-1	13	TRBJ1-2	-	CASSEGHGYGYTF	TGCGCCAGCAGTGAGGGGCATGGCTATGGCTACACCTTC
-	TRBV11-2	17	TRBJ2-2	-	CASSYPSTAANTGELFF	TGTGCCAGCAGTTACCCATCGACGGCGGCGAACACCGGGGAGCTGTTTTTT
once	TRBV5-4	14	TRBJ1-2	TRBD1	CASSLTTGHAGYTF	TGTGCCAGCAGCTTAACGACAGGGCATGCGGGCTACACCTTC
-	TRBV7-9	15	TRBJ1-4	-	CSSSLGGGVSEKLFF	TGTTCCAGCAGCTTAGGGGGGGGTGTGAGTGAAAAACTGTTTTTT
few	TRBV30	14	TRBJ1-4	-	CAWTDGTANEKLFF	TGTGCCTGGACAGACGGGACTGCTAATGAAAAACTGTTTTTT
-	TRBV28	14	TRBJ1-2	-	CASSLYYRDNGYTF	TGTGCCAGCAGTTTGTATTACAGGGATAATGGCTACACCTTC
few	TRBV27	15	TRBJ2-7	TRBD1	CASSPRGLTAYEQYF	TGTGCCAGCAGTCCCAGGGGGCTAACCGCCTACGAGCAGTACTTC
-	TRBV7-9	11	TRBJ1-4	-	CASSSGEKLFF	TGTGCCAGCAGCTCAGGAGAAAAACTGTTTTTT
-	TRBV18	16	TRBJ1-3	-	CASSPRLKDTGNTIYF	TGTGCCAGCTCACCACGCTTGAAGGACACTGGAAACACCATATATTTT
-	TRBV19	15	TRBJ1-1	TRBD1	CASSRDPGGSTEAFF	TGTGCCAGTAGTAGGGACCCAGGGGGGTCCACTGAAGCTTTCTTT
-	TRBV30	17	TRBJ2-7	-	CAWSLILDGRGASEQYF	TGTGCCTGGTCACTCATACTGGATGGCAGGGGGGCGAGTGAGCAGTACTTC
-	TRBV10-3	18	TRBJ2-7	TRBD2	CAISESGLAGSSVDEQYF	TGTGCCATCAGTGAGTCTGGACTAGCGGGAAGCTCAGTCGACGAGCAGTACTTC
-	TRBV30	15	TRBJ2-2	-	CAWSVLVANTGELFF	TGTGCCTGGAGTGTACTTGTTGCTAACACCGGGGAGCTGTTTTTT
-	TRBV4-2	15	TRBJ1-5	-	CASSQDRRGNQPQHF	TGTGCCAGCAGCCAAGATAGGCGGGGCAATCAGCCCCAGCATTTT
-	TRBV7-9	15	TRBJ2-1	TRBD1	CASSSTGTGDNEQFF	TGTGCCAGCAGCTCGACCGGGACAGGGGACAATGAGCAGTTCTTC
-	TRBV29-1	12	TRBJ2-7	TRBD1	CSVGDSTYEQYF	TGCAGCGTGGGGGACAGCACCTACGAGCAGTACTTC
-	TRBV6-6	15	TRBJ2-1	TRBD2	CASTLLAGGGNEQFF	TGTGCCAGCACCCTACTAGCGGGAGGAGGTAATGAGCAGTTCTTC
-	TRBV4-3	20	TRBJ2-4	-	CASSQDPHGAGRLAKNIQYF	TGCGCCAGCAGCCAAGACCCCCATGGCGCGGGAAGGCTAGCCAAAAACATTCAGTACTTC
-	TRBV4-3	17	TRBJ2-3	-	CASSQDWRPASTDTQYF	TGCGCCAGCAGCCAAGATTGGAGGCCAGCCAGCACAGATACGCAGTATTTT
-	TRBV10-1	16	TRBJ2-3	TRBD1	CASSGAGQGDADTQYF	TGCGCCAGCAGTGGGGCAGGACAGGGTGACGCAGATACGCAGTATTTT
-	TRBV30	13	TRBJ1-5	-	CAWSAGSNQPQHF	TGTGCCTGGAGTGCAGGGTCTAATCAGCCCCAGCATTTT
-	TRBV5-4	16	TRBJ2-1	TRBD2	CASSMLAGGPYNEQFF	TGTGCCAGCAGCATGCTAGCGGGAGGGCCCTACAATGAGCAGTTCTTC
-	TRBV28	15	TRBJ2-6	-	CASRAASSGANVLTF	TGTGCCAGCAGGGCTGCTAGCTCTGGGGCCAACGTCCTGACTTTC
-	TRBV11-2	14	TRBJ2-1	TRBD1	CASSLYGDSNEQFF	TGTGCCAGCAGCTTATATGGGGACAGTAATGAGCAGTTCTTC
-	TRBV7-9	17	TRBJ2-5	TRBD2	CASKGNLAGGAPETQYF	TGTGCCAGCAAAGGAAATTTAGCGGGAGGGGCCCCAGAGACCCAGTACTTC
-	TRBV28	16	TRBJ2-5	-	CASSFGGQRIQETQYF	TGTGCCAGCAGTTTTGGTGGACAGAGAATCCAAGAGACCCAGTACTTC
-	TRBV4-3	15	TRBJ2-1	-	CASSHPDTGGNEQFF	TGCGCCAGCAGCCACCCCGACACCGGGGGCAATGAGCAGTTCTTC
-	TRBV28	17	TRBJ2-1	TRBD2	CASSRKLAGITYNEQFF	TGTGCCAGCAGTCGGAAACTAGCGGGCATTACTTACAATGAGCAGTTCTTC
-	TRBV19	13	TRBJ1-1	-	CASSTGLNTEAFF	TGTGCCAGTAGTACAGGATTGAACACTGAAGCTTTCTTT
-	TRBV28	16	TRBJ2-1	TRBD1	CASRTAGTGGYNEQFF	TGTGCCAGCAGAACTGCCGGGACAGGGGGCTACAATGAGCAGTTCTTC
few	TRBV29-1	12	TRBJ1-1	-	CSVEVTGFEAFF	TGCAGCGTTGAAGTCACAGGGTTTGAAGCTTTCTTT
once	TRBV10-3	15	TRBJ2-7	TRBD2	CAISDSGLNSYEQYF	TGTGCCATCAGTGATAGCGGGCTCAACTCCTACGAGCAGTACTTC
few	TRBV5-4	13	TRBJ1-2	-	CASSPGGTGDYTF	TGTGCCAGCAGCCCCGGGGGGACTGGAGACTACACCTTC
once	TRBV11-2	14	TRBJ2-1	TRBD1	CASSLQGAYNEQFF	TGTGCCAGCAGCCTCCAGGGGGCCTACAATGAGCAGTTCTTC
-	TRBV2	15	TRBJ1-6	TRBD1	CASSLDRGGGSPLHF	TGTGCCAGCAGTCTGGACAGGGGAGGAGGGTCACCCCTCCACTTT
-	TRBV4-3	14	TRBJ2-2	-	CASSQVGLTGELFF	TGCGCCAGCAGCCAAGTTGGCCTCACCGGGGAGCTGTTTTTT
-	TRBV7-9	16	TRBJ1-2	TRBD1	CASSYRDSPLHYGYTF	TGTGCCAGCAGCTACCGGGACAGTCCCCTTCACTATGGCTACACCTTC
-	TRBV5-5	15	TRBJ1-5	TRBD1	CASSRTGKRDQPQHF	TGTGCCAGCAGCCGGACAGGGAAGAGGGATCAGCCCCAGCATTTT
once	TRBV27	15	TRBJ2-7	TRBD2	CASSFSTSGLYEQYF	TGTGCCAGCAGTTTTAGCACTAGCGGGCTCTACGAGCAGTACTTC
few	TRBV7-9	16	TRBJ2-5	-	CASSLMAVPSQETQYF	TGTGCCAGCAGCTTAATGGCAGTTCCCTCCCAAGAGACCCAGTACTTC
-	TRBV7-9	12	TRBJ1-1	-	CASSWGQGLAFF	TGTGCCAGCAGCTGGGGGCAGGGTCTCGCTTTCTTT
-	TRBV29-1	12	TRBJ2-7	-	CSAGTLLYEQYF	TGCAGCGCAGGGACACTCCTTTACGAGCAGTACTTC